The clone carrying this T cell receptor (beta chain) came up a few times. Sequencing used immunoSEQ multiplex PCR; TCRdb keeps in-frame clones, though not all of them. The repertoire holds around 1 million clones, approximately 76% seen once, with around 1.5% in the top ten. The entry originates in a study of shared clonotypes between healthy human individuals. J was trimmed by 6 bases and V by 3 bases; bases with no gene match: 15. CDR1 SEHNR and CDR2 FQNEAQ come from the germline V gene (reference sequence). The CDR3 runs 17 residues. The chain joins TRBV7-9 to TRBJ1-1; 8 bases agree with TRBD1. The sequence came from a man aged 18-30 years in good health. Sequences were obtained from memory CD4+ T cells sorted from blood. Subset given: CD45RA-negative fraction. The CDR3 bases are TGTGCCAGCAGCTTTCCGACTCCTTTGGACAGGGCCGCTGAAGCTTTCTTT. Protein product: CASSFPTPLDRAAEAFF. Looking up the rest from reference TRBV7-9 and TRBJ1-1 gives the full variable domain: DTGVSQNPRHKITKRGQNVTFRCDPISEHNRLYWYRQTLGQGPEFLTYFQNEAQLEKSRLLSDRFSAERPKGSFSTLEIQRTEQGDSAMYLCASSFPTPLDRAAEAFFGQGTRLTVV.